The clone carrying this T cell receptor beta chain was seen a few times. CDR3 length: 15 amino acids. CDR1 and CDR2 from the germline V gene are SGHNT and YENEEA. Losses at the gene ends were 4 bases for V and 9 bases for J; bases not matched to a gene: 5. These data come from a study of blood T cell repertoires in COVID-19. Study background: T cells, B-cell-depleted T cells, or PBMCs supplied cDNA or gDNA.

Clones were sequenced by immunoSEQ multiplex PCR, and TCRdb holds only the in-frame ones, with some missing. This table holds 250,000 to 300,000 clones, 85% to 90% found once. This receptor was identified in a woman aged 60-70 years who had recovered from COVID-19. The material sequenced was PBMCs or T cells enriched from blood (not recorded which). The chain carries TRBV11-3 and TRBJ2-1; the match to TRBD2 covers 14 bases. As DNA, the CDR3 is TGTGCCAGCAGCTCGGGACTAGCGGGAGTTGTTGAGCAGTTCTTC. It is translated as CASSSGLAGVVEQFF.